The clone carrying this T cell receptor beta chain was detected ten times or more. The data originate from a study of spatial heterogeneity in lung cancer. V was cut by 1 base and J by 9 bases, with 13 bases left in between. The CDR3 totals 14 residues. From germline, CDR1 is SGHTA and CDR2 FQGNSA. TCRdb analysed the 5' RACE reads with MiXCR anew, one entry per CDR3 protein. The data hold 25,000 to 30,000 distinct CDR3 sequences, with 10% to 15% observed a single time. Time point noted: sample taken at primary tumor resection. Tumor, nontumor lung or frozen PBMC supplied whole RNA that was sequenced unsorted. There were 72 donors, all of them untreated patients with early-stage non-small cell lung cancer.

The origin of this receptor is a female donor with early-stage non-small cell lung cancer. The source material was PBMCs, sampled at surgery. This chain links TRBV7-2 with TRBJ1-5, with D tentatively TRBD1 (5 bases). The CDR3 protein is CASSLVSGDRPQHF. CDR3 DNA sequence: TGTGCCAGCAGCTTAGTCTCGGGGGACCGGCCCCAGCATTTT.